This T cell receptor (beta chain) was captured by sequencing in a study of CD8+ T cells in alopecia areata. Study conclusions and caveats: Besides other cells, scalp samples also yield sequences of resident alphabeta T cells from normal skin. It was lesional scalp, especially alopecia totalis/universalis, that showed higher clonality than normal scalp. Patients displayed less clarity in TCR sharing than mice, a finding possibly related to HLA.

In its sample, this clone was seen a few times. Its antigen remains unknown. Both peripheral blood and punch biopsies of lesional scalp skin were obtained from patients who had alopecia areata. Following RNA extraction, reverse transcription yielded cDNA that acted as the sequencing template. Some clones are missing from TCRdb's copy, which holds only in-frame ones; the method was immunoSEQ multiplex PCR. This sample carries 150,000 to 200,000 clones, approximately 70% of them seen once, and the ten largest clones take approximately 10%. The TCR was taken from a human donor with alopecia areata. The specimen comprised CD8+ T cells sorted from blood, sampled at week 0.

DNA for the CDR3: TGTGCCAGTAGTACCCTAACAGGGCCCCCTGAAGCTTTCTTT. This sequence encodes CASSTLTGPPEAFF. The chain recombines TRBV19 with TRBJ1-1; D is possibly TRBD1 (6 bases). The V gene lost 4 bases and the J gene lost 6 bases, with 15 bases spanning the gap. Looked up from germline, CDR1 is LNHDA and CDR2 is SQIVND (reference sequence). CDR3 length: 14 residues.